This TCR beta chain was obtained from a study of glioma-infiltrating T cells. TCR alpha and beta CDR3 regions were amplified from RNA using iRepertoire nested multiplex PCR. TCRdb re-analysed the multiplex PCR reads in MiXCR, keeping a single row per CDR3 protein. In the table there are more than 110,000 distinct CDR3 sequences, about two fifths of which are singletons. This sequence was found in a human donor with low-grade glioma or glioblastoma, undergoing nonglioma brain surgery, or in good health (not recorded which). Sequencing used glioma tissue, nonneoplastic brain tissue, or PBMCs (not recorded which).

CDR3 in amino acids: CATSDQEPGLALNEQFF. The CDR3 region has the DNA TGTGCCACCAGTGACCAGGAACCGGGACTAGCGCTGAATGAGCAGTTCTTC. The J gene is TRBJ2-1, the V gene TRBV24-1; 10 bases agree with TRBD2. CDR1 KGHDR and CDR2 SFDVKD come from the germline V gene. J gave up 7 bases and V 4 bases, and 12 bases lay outside the gene matches. This CDR3 contains 17 residues.